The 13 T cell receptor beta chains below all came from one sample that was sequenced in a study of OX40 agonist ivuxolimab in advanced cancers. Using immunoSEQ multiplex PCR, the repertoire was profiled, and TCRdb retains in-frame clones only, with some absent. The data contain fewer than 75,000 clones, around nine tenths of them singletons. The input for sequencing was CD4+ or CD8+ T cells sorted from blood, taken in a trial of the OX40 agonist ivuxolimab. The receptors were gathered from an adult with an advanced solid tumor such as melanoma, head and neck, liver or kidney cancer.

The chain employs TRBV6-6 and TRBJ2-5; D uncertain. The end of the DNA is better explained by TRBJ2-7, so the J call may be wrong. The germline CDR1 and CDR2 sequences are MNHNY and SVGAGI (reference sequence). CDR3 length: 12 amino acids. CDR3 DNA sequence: TGTGCCAGCAGTTACTCGACCCTCGAGCAGTACTTC. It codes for CASSYSTLEQYF.

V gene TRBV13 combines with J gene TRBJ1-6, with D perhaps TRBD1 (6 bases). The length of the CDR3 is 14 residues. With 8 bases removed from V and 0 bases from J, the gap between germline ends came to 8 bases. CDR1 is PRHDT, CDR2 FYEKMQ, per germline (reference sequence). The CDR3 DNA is TGTGCCAGCCAGGACAGCTCCTATAATTCACCCCTCCACTTT. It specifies CASQDSSYNSPLHF.

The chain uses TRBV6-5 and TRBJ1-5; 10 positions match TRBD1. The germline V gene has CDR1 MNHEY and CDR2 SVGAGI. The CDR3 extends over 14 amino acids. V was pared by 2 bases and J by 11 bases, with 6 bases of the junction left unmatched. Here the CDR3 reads CASSYTGDRGSQHF. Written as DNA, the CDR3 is TGTGCCAGCAGTTACACCGGGGACAGGGGTTCCCAGCATTTT.

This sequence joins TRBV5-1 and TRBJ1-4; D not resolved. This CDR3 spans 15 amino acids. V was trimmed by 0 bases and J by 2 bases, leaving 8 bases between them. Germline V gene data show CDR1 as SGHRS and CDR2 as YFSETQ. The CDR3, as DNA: TGCGCCAGCAGCTTGGACGAAGGGACTAATGAAAAACTGTTTTTT. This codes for CASSLDEGTNEKLFF.

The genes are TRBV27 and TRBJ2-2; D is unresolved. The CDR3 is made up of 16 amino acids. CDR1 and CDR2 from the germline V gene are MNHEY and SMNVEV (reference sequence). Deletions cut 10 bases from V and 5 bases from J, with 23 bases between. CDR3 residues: CATPRGFLGSTGELFF. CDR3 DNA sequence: TGTGCCACCCCACGAGGCTTCCTGGGTTCAACCGGGGAGCTGTTTTTT.

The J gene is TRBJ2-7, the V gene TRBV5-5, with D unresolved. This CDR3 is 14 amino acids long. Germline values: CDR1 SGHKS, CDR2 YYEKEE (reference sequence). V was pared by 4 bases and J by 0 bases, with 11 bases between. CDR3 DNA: TGTGCCAGCAGCCCCTGGGTCAACTCCTACGAGCAGTACTTC. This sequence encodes CASSPWVNSYEQYF.

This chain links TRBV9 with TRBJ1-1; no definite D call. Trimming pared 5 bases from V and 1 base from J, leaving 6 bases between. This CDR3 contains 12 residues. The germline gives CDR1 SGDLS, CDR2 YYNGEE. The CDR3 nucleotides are TGTGCCAGCAGTCGACAGAACACTGAAGCTTTCTTT. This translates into CASSRQNTEAFF.

The DNA of the CDR3 is TGTGCCAGCAGCCAAGCAGGACTAGCATCGAATGAGCAGTTCTTC. Translation: CASSQAGLASNEQFF. The chain is built from TRBV14 and TRBJ2-1, with 8 bases fitting TRBD2. Germline assignment: CDR1 SGHDN and CDR2 FVKESK. This CDR3 has 15 amino acids. V shed 1 base, J shed 7 bases, and the junction held 6 bases outside the gene matches.

CDR3 sequence: CASSYSREDQPQHF. The CDR3 bases are TGTGCCAGCAGTTACTCGAGGGAGGATCAGCCCCAGCATTTT. V gene TRBV6-6 combines with J gene TRBJ1-5; no firm D call. CDR1 is MNHNY and CDR2 is SVGAGI in the germline V gene (reference sequence). The CDR3 loop spans 14 amino acids. The V gene lost 0 bases and the J gene lost 5 bases, with 8 bases spanning the gap.

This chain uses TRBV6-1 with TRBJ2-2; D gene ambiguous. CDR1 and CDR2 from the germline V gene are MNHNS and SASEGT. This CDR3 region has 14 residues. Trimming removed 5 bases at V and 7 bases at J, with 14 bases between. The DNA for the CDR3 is TGTGCCAGCAGTACAATTAGAGAAAGCGGGGAGCTGTTTTTT. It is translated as CASSTIRESGELFF.

CDR3: CASSFIGGGTYEQYF. Written as DNA, the CDR3 is TGTGCCAGCAGCTTTATCGGGGGGGGCACCTACGAGCAGTACTTC. This sequence joins TRBV7-2 and TRBJ2-7; 8 bases agree with TRBD2. The J segment lost 2 bases and the V segment lost 3 bases, leaving 6 bases of the junction unmatched. CDR1 is SGHTA, CDR2 FQGNSA, per germline. This CDR3 has 15 residues.

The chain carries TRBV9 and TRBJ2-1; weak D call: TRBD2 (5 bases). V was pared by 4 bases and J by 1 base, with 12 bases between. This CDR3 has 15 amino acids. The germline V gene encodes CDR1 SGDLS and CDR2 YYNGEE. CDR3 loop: CASSMGGSSYNEQFF. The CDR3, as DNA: TGTGCCAGCAGCATGGGCGGGTCTTCCTACAATGAGCAGTTCTTC. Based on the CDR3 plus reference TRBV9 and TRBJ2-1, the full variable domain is DSGVTQTPKHLITATGQRVTLRCSPRSGDLSVYWYQQSLDQGLQFLIQYYNGEERAKGNILERFSAQQFPDLHSELNLSSLELGDSALYFCASSMGGSSYNEQFFGPGTRLTVL.

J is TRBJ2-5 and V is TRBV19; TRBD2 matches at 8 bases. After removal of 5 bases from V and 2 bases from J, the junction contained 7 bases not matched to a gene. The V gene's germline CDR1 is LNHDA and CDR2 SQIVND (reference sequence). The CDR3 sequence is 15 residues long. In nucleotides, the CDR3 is TGTGCCAGTAGTCAGGCTAGCGGGCCTCAAGAGACCCAGTACTTC. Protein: CASSQASGPQETQYF.